The 22 T cell receptor beta chains given below trace back to one sample, sequenced in a study of OX40 agonist ivuxolimab in advanced cancers. TCRdb keeps only in-frame clones here, not all; method: immunoSEQ multiplex PCR. The sample consists of 70,000 to 80,000 clones, more than 85% of them appearing once. The source was CD4+ or CD8+ T cells sorted from blood, collected in a trial of the OX40 agonist ivuxolimab. These receptor sequences come from an adult with an advanced solid tumor such as melanoma, head and neck, liver or kidney cancer.

In regard to this clone: Its ends do not fully match the called genes, so a read error is possible. The chain joins TRBV5-6 to TRBJ2-5; unclear D gene. Germline V CDR1 and CDR2: SGHDT, YYEEEE. The CDR3 covers 12 residues. The DNA for the CDR3 is TGTGCCAGCAGCTTATGGCTCGAACTCGGCCACTTC. It encodes CASSLWLELGHF. The full variable domain, rest sourced from reference TRBV5-6 and TRBJ2-5, is DAGVTQSPTHLIKTRGQQVTLRCSPKSGHDTVSWYQQALGQGPQFIFQYYEEEERQRGNFPDRFSGHQFPNYSSELNVNALLLGDSALYLCASSLWLELGHFGPGTRLLVL.

The chain recombines TRBV27 with TRBJ2-2; 12 bases line up with TRBD2. V lost 4 bases to trimming and J lost 5 bases; unmatched junction nucleotides: 2. Germline loops: CDR1 MNHEY, CDR2 SMNVEV (reference sequence). This CDR3 spans 15 amino acids. The CDR3 reads CASSSTSGRTGELFF. CDR3 DNA sequence: TGTGCCAGCAGTTCGACTAGCGGGAGAACCGGGGAGCTGTTTTTT.

CDR3 DNA sequence: TGCGCCTCCCAGCCGACTAGCGGGACTAACACCGGGGAGCTGTTTTTT. Translating it yields CASQPTSGTNTGELFF. The chain joins TRBV5-1 to TRBJ2-2; 11 nucleotides align to TRBD2. This CDR3 contains 16 residues. Germline V CDR1 and CDR2: SGHRS, YFSETQ. After removal of 10 bases from V and 2 bases from J, the junction contained 10 bases not matched to a gene.

The rearrangement uses TRBV19 and TRBJ1-3; perhaps TRBD1 as D (5 bases). This CDR3 has 16 residues. The V gene lost 5 bases and the J gene lost 9 bases, with 23 bases spanning the gap. CDR1 is LNHDA and CDR2 is SQIVND in the germline V gene (reference sequence). This chain's CDR3 is CASSPNRGREGRTIYF. The CDR3 nucleotides are TGTGCCAGTAGTCCGAACCGGGGCCGAGAGGGTCGCACCATATATTTT.

The rearrangement joins TRBV6-5 to TRBJ1-1; D is unclear. Per the germline V gene, CDR1 is MNHEY and CDR2 is SVGAGI. The V end was cut by 6 bases, the J end by 5 bases, with 16 bases between. The CDR3 sequence is 14 residues long. Here the CDR3 DNA reads TGTGCCAGCAGCCCAGAGGGTAGAGGAACTGAAGCTTTCTTT. Its translation is CASSPEGRGTEAFF.

The rearrangement joins TRBV11-3 to TRBJ1-1, with 9 bases identical to TRBD1. The V segment lost 4 bases and the J segment 0 bases; nucleotides outside the gene matches: 0. The germline CDR1 and CDR2 sequences are SGHNT and YENEEA. The CDR3 covers 14 residues. CDR3 amino acids: CASSWDRVNTEAFF. The CDR3 nucleotides read TGTGCCAGCAGCTGGGACAGGGTGAACACTGAAGCTTTCTTT.

V gene TRBV4-2 combines with J gene TRBJ2-3; TRBD2 matches 7 bases. V dropped 0 bases and J dropped 5; count of bases not matched to a gene: 11. This CDR3 has 17 residues. Germline values: CDR1 LGHNA, CDR2 YNFKEQ. CDR3 sequence (DNA): TGTGCCAGCAGCCAAGATCATATGGGAGGGCCTGGAGATACGCAGTATTTT. Protein product: CASSQDHMGGPGDTQYF.

The rearrangement uses TRBV5-1 and TRBJ1-2; D is perhaps TRBD1 (6 bases). Germline V gives CDR1 SGHRS, CDR2 YFSETQ. The CDR3 sequence is 14 residues long. Trimming stripped 4 bases from V and 6 bases from J, with 16 bases between. CDR3 loop: CASSQQTGPHGYTF. Written as DNA, the CDR3 is TGCGCCAGCAGCCAACAAACAGGGCCCCATGGCTACACCTTC.

The chain uses TRBV29-1 and TRBJ1-1, with TRBD1 matching 9 bases. The germline V gene has CDR1 SQVTM and CDR2 ANQGSEA. With V trimmed by 4 bases and J by 4 bases, 7 bases remained unmatched. This CDR3 is 14 amino acids long. The CDR3 here is CSVGGTGTSTEAFF. In DNA, the CDR3 is TGCAGCGTTGGGGGGACAGGGACGAGCACTGAAGCTTTCTTT.

J is TRBJ1-6 and V is TRBV30; a weak D match, TRBD1 (5 bases). Germline CDR1 and CDR2: GTSNPN and SVGIG (reference sequence). V gave up 3 bases and J gave up 10 bases, with 16 bases separating them. CDR3 length equals 14 residues. The CDR3: CAWRQQGVGSPLHF. The CDR3 bases are TGTGCCTGGAGGCAGCAGGGAGTCGGGTCACCCCTCCACTTT.

The chain recombines TRBV11-3 with TRBJ2-1, with D perhaps matching TRBD2 (6 bases). The CDR3 is 14 residues long. The germline gives CDR1 SGHNT, CDR2 YENEEA. With 5 bases removed from V and 0 bases from J, the gap between germline ends came to 8 bases. CDR3 sequence reads: CASSVGGSYNEQFF. The CDR3 nucleotides are TGTGCCAGCAGCGTCGGGGGCTCCTACAATGAGCAGTTCTTC.

This clone showed up just once. V usage is TRBV7-9 and J usage is TRBJ1-2; 9 bases are a match to TRBD1. CDR3 length: 16 amino acids. Germline V lookup: CDR1 SEHNR, CDR2 FQNEAQ (reference sequence). The junction had 11 bases not matched to a gene; V was cut back by 3 bases and J by 6 bases. The chain's CDR3 is CASSFAHGQGYHGYTF. The CDR3 DNA reads TGTGCCAGCAGCTTTGCTCATGGACAGGGGTATCATGGCTACACCTTC.

The chain combines TRBV11-2 with TRBJ2-7; 10 nucleotides line up with TRBD2. Germline CDR1 and CDR2: SGHAT and FQNNGV. This CDR3 comprises 15 residues. V was clipped by 0 bases and J by 6 bases; unmatched bases: 5. CDR3 amino acids: CASSLESSGRFEQYF. CDR3 DNA: TGTGCCAGCAGCTTAGAGTCTAGCGGGAGATTCGAGCAGTACTTC. Drawing the rest from reference TRBV11-2 and TRBJ2-7, the complete variable domain is EAGVAQSPRYKIIEKRQSVAFWCNPISGHATLYWYQQILGQGPKLLIQFQNNGVVDDSQLPKDRFSAERLKGVDSTLKIQPAKLEDSAVYLCASSLESSGRFEQYFGPGTRLTVT.

The chain has TRBV25-1 and TRBJ1-2, with 8 bases identical to TRBD1. The CDR3 spans 14 residues. The junction had 3 bases not matched to a gene; V was cut back by 3 bases and J by 3 bases. CDR1 is MGHDK and CDR2 is SYGVNS in the germline V gene. CDR3 protein: CASSDRGLDYGYTF. Written as DNA, the CDR3 is TGTGCCAGCAGTGACAGGGGGCTCGACTATGGCTACACCTTC.

J is TRBJ1-5 and V is TRBV4-1; 8 positions match TRBD1. The CDR3 length is 17 residues. Germline assignment: CDR1 MGHRA and CDR2 YSYEKL. J gave up 4 bases and V 4 bases, and 12 bases lay outside the gene matches. As DNA, the CDR3 is TGCGCCAGCAGCCTGCAGGGGGCGGAGGTGCAAAATCAGCCCCAGCATTTT. Translated, it gives CASSLQGAEVQNQPQHF.

The CDR3 nucleotides are TGTGCCATCAGTGGAACATCTAGCGGGCAAACTGGGGAGCTGTTTTTT. It is translated as CAISGTSSGQTGELFF. The chain joins TRBV10-3 to TRBJ2-2; 8 bases are a match to TRBD2. The length of the CDR3 is 16 residues. CDR1 is ENHRY, CDR2 SYGVKD, per germline. V lost 4 bases to trimming and J lost 8 bases; unmatched junction nucleotides: 12.

This chain connects TRBV30 to TRBJ2-7; D is possibly TRBD2 (5 bases). The CDR3 totals 15 residues. Germline lookup yields CDR1 GTSNPN and CDR2 SVGIG (reference sequence). The V gene lost 0 bases and the J gene lost 3 bases, with 15 bases spanning the gap. CDR3 bases: TGTGCCTGGAGTGTTATGACTAAGGTGAACTACGAGCAGTACTTC. Translated, it gives CAWSVMTKVNYEQYF.

The chain employs TRBV6-4 and TRBJ1-5, with TRBD1 identical over 10 bases. CDR3 length: 16 residues. The V segment lost 2 bases and the J segment 5 bases; nucleotides outside the gene matches: 6. CDR1 MRHNA and CDR2 SNTAGT come from the germline V gene. In DNA form, the CDR3 reads TGTGCCAGCAGTGACCCTAACGGGACAGGGGATCAGCCCCAGCATTTT. Its translation: CASSDPNGTGDQPQHF.

The V and J genes are TRBV11-2 and TRBJ2-7, with 12 bases fitting TRBD2. Germline V gene lookup returns CDR1 SGHAT and CDR2 FQNNGV. The CDR3 consists of 15 residues. J gave up 4 bases and V 5 bases, and 6 bases lay outside the gene matches. CDR3: CASSGGLAGIYEQYF. In nucleotides, the CDR3 is TGTGCCAGCAGCGGCGGACTAGCGGGGATATACGAGCAGTACTTC.

In this sample, this clone turned up once. The V and J genes are TRBV4-2 and TRBJ2-5; 12 bases align to TRBD2. V was pared by 0 bases and J by 4 bases, with 6 bases of the junction left unmatched. The CDR3 covers 17 residues. From germline, CDR1 is LGHNA and CDR2 YNFKEQ. The CDR3 region is CASSQEGLAGGGETQYF. CDR3 DNA: TGTGCCAGCAGCCAAGAGGGCCTAGCGGGAGGGGGAGAGACCCAGTACTTC.

This chain uses TRBV6-6 with TRBJ1-2; 7 nucleotides line up with TRBD1. The CDR3 has 15 amino acids. V lost 6 bases, J lost 4 bases, and 11 bases stayed unmatched. Per germline, CDR1 MNHNY and CDR2 SVGAGI (reference sequence). CDR3 in amino acids: CASRPGTAFTYGYTF. In nucleotides, the CDR3 is TGTGCCAGCAGACCCGGGACAGCTTTCACCTATGGCTACACCTTC.

The genes are TRBV18 and TRBJ2-3; possible D gene TRBD2, 5 bases. CDR1 and CDR2 from the germline V gene are KGHSH and LQKENI. CDR3 length: 13 amino acids. Trimming stripped 3 bases from V and 1 base from J, with 5 bases between. The DNA of the CDR3 is TGTGCCAGCTCACCGGAGGGCACAGATACGCAGTATTTT. Its translation: CASSPEGTDTQYF.